This TCR beta chain was recorded in a study of blood T cell repertoires in COVID-19. Study context: The United States, Italy and Spain were the sources of the acute and convalescent COVID-19 samples.

The repertoire was sequenced with immunoSEQ multiplex PCR; TCRdb's copy has only in-frame clones and lacks some. The sample records 180,000 or so clones, 70% to 90% being singletons. Germline-derived CDR1 and CDR2 are SGHTA and FQGNSA. The CDR3 covers 14 residues. V was shortened by 7 bases and J by 0 bases, with 12 bases between the two germline ends. This clone appeared once. This chain links TRBV7-2 with TRBJ1-1; D is possibly TRBD1 (5 bases). The clonotype originates from a woman aged 55-70 years with COVID-19, enrolled during active disease. The material sequenced was peripheral blood. The CDR3 DNA is TGTGCCAGCACCCCAGGGTCCTTGAACACTGAAGCTTTCTTT. It translates to CASTPGSLNTEAFF. Based on the CDR3 plus reference TRBV7-2 and TRBJ1-1, the full variable domain is GAGVSQSPSNKVTEKGKDVELRCDPISGHTALYWYRQSLGQGLEFLIYFQGNSAPDKSGLPSDRFSAERTGGSVSTLTIQRTQQEDSAVYLCASTPGSLNTEAFFGQGTRLTVV.